This T cell receptor (beta chain) is from a study of technical replicates of blood from several donors. Clones were read by immunoSEQ multiplex PCR, and TCRdb kept only the in-frame ones, dropping some. This sample has 55,000 to 85,000 clones, with just under 97% found just once. The receptor was isolated from a human donor in good health. The sample comprised T cells isolated from PBMCs.

The CDR3 DNA is TGTGCCAGCACAAGACAACCGGAATCTAACTATGGCTACACCTTC. Translation: CASTRQPESNYGYTF. The gene calls are TRBV6-5 and TRBJ1-2; D remains unclear. Germline V gives CDR1 MNHEY, CDR2 SVGAGI. CDR3 length: 15 amino acids. Trimming stripped 7 bases from V and 0 bases from J, with 15 bases between.